One sample yielded the 15 T cell receptor beta chains listed below, sequenced in a study of cytomegalovirus exposure and HLA in healthy donors. The primer mix had 60 Vbeta and 13 Jbeta primers. Method: immunoSEQ multiplex PCR; TCRdb's copy keeps in-frame clones and lacks some. Of 130,000 to 150,000 clones listed, approximately 71% were seen once; the top ten hold approximately 4.9%. Sequenced material: PBMCs. The receptors shown here come from a woman in her forties or fifties in good health and CMV-seronegative.

This clone was found a few times. The chain employs TRBV10-3 and TRBJ1-1; a possible D gene is TRBD1 (6 bases). The CDR3 contains 13 residues. Looked up from germline, CDR1 is ENHRY and CDR2 is SYGVKD. Trimming took 10 bases from V and 1 from J, leaving 13 bases between them. This chain's CDR3 is CANRQATNTEAFF. The CDR3 DNA follows: TGTGCCAACAGACAGGCGACGAACACTGAAGCTTTCTTT.

This rearrangement joins TRBV27 to TRBJ1-1, with D hard to call. Looked up from germline, CDR1 is MNHEY and CDR2 is SMNVEV (reference sequence). The germline V and J ends were trimmed by 3 bases and 4 bases, with 12 bases remaining between them. This CDR3 comprises 14 residues. The chain's CDR3 is CASSLTAGGTEAFF. In nucleotides, the CDR3 is TGTGCCAGCAGTTTGACGGCCGGCGGCACTGAAGCTTTCTTT.

The V and J genes are TRBV28 and TRBJ1-6; D is undetermined. V dropped 4 bases and J dropped 12 bases, with 10 bases sitting between them. Germline CDR1 and CDR2: MDHEN and SYDVKM. The CDR3 runs to 12 residues. The chain's CDR3 is CASSSLIVPLHF. CDR3 bases: TGTGCCAGCAGTTCCCTCATAGTACCCCTCCACTTT.

The genes are TRBV10-3 and TRBJ1-2; 9 bases are a match to TRBD1. V lost 4 bases to trimming and J lost 2 bases; unmatched junction nucleotides: 8. The germline V gene encodes CDR1 ENHRY and CDR2 SYGVKD. This CDR3 region has 16 residues. CDR3 loop: CAISGGTGITNYGYTF. In nucleotides, the CDR3 is TGTGCCATCAGTGGGGGGACAGGGATTACCAACTATGGCTACACCTTC.

The chain joins TRBV19 to TRBJ1-4; D possibly corresponds to TRBD1 (6 bases). Between the trimmed V and J ends, which lost 5 bases and 5 bases, there was a span of 15 bases. CDR1 LNHDA and CDR2 SQIVND come from the germline V gene (reference sequence). CDR3 length equals 15 residues. The chain's CDR3 is CASSDRQAWNEKLFF. DNA for the CDR3: TGTGCCAGTAGTGACCGACAGGCTTGGAATGAAAAACTGTTTTTT.

The chain has TRBV19 and TRBJ1-3; D gene unclear. The CDR3 length is 13 residues. Per germline, CDR1 LNHDA and CDR2 SQIVND (reference sequence). V lost 3 bases and J 4 bases, leaving 7 bases between the germline ends. CDR3 nucleotide sequence: TGTGCCAGTAGTATTTCCCCAGGAAACACCATATATTTT. Its protein product is CASSISPGNTIYF.

The CDR3 protein is CAWSVLGAGELFF. The CDR3 DNA reads as TGTGCCTGGAGTGTCTTAGGGGCCGGGGAGCTGTTTTTT. This chain links TRBV30 with TRBJ2-2; D might be TRBD1 (5 bases). V lost 0 bases to trimming and J lost 6 bases, with 8 bases between them. There are 13 residues in the CDR3. Germline values: CDR1 GTSNPN, CDR2 SVGIG (reference sequence).

V gene TRBV7-9 combines with J gene TRBJ2-5, with 7 bases aligning to TRBD2. Germline trimming cut 8 bases from V and 1 base from J; bases unmatched to any gene: 7. This CDR3 has 14 residues. Germline V gives CDR1 SEHNR, CDR2 FQNEAQ (reference sequence). The CDR3 bases are TGTGCCAGCTTGGGAGGGCGGCCCCAAGAGACCCAGTACTTC. Amino acids: CASLGGRPQETQYF.

The J gene is TRBJ1-1, the V gene TRBV21-1. TRBV21-1 is a recognized pseudogene. This CDR3 spans 19 amino acids. The CDR3 sequence: CASSKALYREGPLGTEAFF. In nucleotides, the CDR3 is TGTGCCAGCAGCAAAGCCCTTTATCGAGAGGGCCCACTTGGAACTGAAGCTTTCTTT.

The chain is built from TRBV4-3 and TRBJ2-5; 7 positions match TRBD2. The CDR3 length is 17 residues. With 1 base clipped from V and 4 bases from J, the junction kept 12 bases outside the gene matches. Germline values: CDR1 LGHNA, CDR2 YSLEER. The CDR3, as DNA: TGCGCCAGCAGCCAAGGCGGGCGGGGGAGGAGGATAGAGACCCAGTACTTC. Its protein is CASSQGGRGRRIETQYF.

V is TRBV28 and J is TRBJ1-2; D is perhaps TRBD1 (6 bases). The germline V gene encodes CDR1 MDHEN and CDR2 SYDVKM. Trimming shortened V by 6 bases and J by 6 bases, and 17 bases separated the two germline ends. The CDR3 runs to 14 residues. CDR3 in amino acids: CASSPGGGRNGYTF. In DNA, the CDR3 is TGTGCCAGCAGCCCTGGGGGGGGGCGTAATGGCTACACCTTC.

This chain links TRBV11-2 with TRBJ2-7; 7 nucleotides match TRBD2. This CDR3 spans 16 amino acids. Trimming removed 1 base from V and 3 bases from J; junction bases left unmatched: 9. Germline assignment: CDR1 SGHAT and CDR2 FQNNGV. In nucleotides, the CDR3 is TGTGCCAGCAGCTTAGGACGGAAACCGGGAGGCTACGAGCAGTACTTC. This encodes CASSLGRKPGGYEQYF.

This sequence joins TRBV7-2 and TRBJ1-1; the D gene is possibly TRBD1 (5 bases). The V gene lost 1 base and the J gene lost 3 bases, with 12 bases spanning the gap. The length of the CDR3 is 15 residues. Germline CDR1 SGHTA, CDR2 FQGNSA. The DNA for the CDR3 is TGTGCCAGCAGCTTAGAGGTACGGGGGTACACTGAAGCTTTCTTT. It yields the protein CASSLEVRGYTEAFF.

This chain uses TRBV5-1 with TRBJ1-4; the D gene is possibly TRBD1 (6 bases). This CDR3 is built from 15 residues. Germline values: CDR1 SGHRS, CDR2 YFSETQ. V shed 0 bases and J shed 5 bases, with 11 bases lying between them. In DNA, the CDR3 is TGCGCCAGCAGCTTGGATCTGGGGGCGAATGAAAAACTGTTTTTT. It is translated as CASSLDLGANEKLFF.

The rearrangement links TRBV25-1 to TRBJ2-7; 7 nucleotides match TRBD1. CDR1 is MGHDK and CDR2 is SYGVNS in the germline V gene. The CDR3 has 15 residues. Trimming removed 4 bases from V and 3 bases from J; junction bases left unmatched: 9. The DNA for the CDR3 is TGTGCCAGCAGTGCCCTCGGGGACAGCTTCTACGAGCAGTACTTC. This codes for CASSALGDSFYEQYF.